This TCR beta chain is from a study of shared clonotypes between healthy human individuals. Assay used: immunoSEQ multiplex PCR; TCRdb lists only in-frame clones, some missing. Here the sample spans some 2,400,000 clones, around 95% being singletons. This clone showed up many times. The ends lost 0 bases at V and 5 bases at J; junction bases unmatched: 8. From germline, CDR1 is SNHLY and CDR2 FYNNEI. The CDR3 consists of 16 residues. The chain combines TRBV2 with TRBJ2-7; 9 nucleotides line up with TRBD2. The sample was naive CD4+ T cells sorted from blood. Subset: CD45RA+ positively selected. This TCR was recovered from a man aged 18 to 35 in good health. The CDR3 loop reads CASSEAGTSGWDEQYF. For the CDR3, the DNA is TGTGCCAGCAGTGAAGCAGGCACTAGCGGGTGGGACGAGCAGTACTTC.